This T cell receptor beta chain was documented in a study of glioma-infiltrating T cells after dendritic cell vaccination. Study-wide results and limits: Higher TCR clonality did not directly relate to longer survival.

With respect to this clone: Its antigen is unidentified.

This table comes from immunoSEQ multiplex PCR, and its TCRdb copy is limited to in-frame clones, with some not included. The table records over 90,000 clones, over 65% of them present only once. The germline V gene encodes CDR1 SEHNR and CDR2 FQNEAQ (reference sequence). Deletions cut 4 bases from V and 0 bases from J, with 19 bases between. This CDR3 is built from 18 residues. The input for sequencing was blood, taken before dendritic cell vaccination. This clonotype originated in a human donor with glioblastoma. The chain carries TRBV7-9 and TRBJ2-1, with D possibly matching TRBD2 (7 bases). The CDR3 DNA sequence: TGTGCCAGCAGCTCATTGGATGGGGGGGGCCACTCCTACAATGAGCAGTTCTTC. This encodes CASSSLDGGGHSYNEQFF. Combining the CDR3 with reference TRBV7-9 and TRBJ2-1 gives the whole variable domain DTGVSQNPRHKITKRGQNVTFRCDPISEHNRLYWYRQTLGQGPEFLTYFQNEAQLEKSRLLSDRFSAERPKGSFSTLEIQRTEQGDSAMYLCASSSLDGGGHSYNEQFFGPGTRLTVL.